These 18 T cell receptor beta chains share one sample of origin, sequenced in a study of blood T cell repertoires in COVID-19. Produced via immunoSEQ multiplex PCR; TCRdb's table is partial and in-frame only. The sample includes 350,000 to 550,000 clones, more than 80% of them seen just once. The sequenced material came from PBMCs or T cells enriched from blood (not recorded which). The receptors stem from a young man who had recovered from COVID-19.

Comments on this clone: The junction departs from the called germline gene at one end, perhaps through a read error. The CDR3 reads CASSPREDWSGEPFF. The CDR3 DNA reads as TGTGCCAGCAGCCCTAGGGAGGACTGGAGCGGGGAGCCGTTTTTT. The rearrangement links TRBV5-4 to TRBJ2-2; 7 bases align to TRBD2. The CDR3 loop spans 15 amino acids. Germline V gives CDR1 SGHNT, CDR2 YYREEE (reference sequence).

The chain combines TRBV6-4 with TRBJ2-2; 7 bases map to TRBD2. This CDR3 comprises 16 residues. V was clipped by 2 bases and J by 7 bases; unmatched bases: 10. Germline V gives CDR1 MRHNA, CDR2 SNTAGT. For the CDR3, the DNA is TGTGCCAGCAGTGACCTGGGCGGGAGAGGCATCGGGGAGCTGTTTTTT. It translates to CASSDLGGRGIGELFF.

The chain has TRBV18 and TRBJ1-5, with D possibly TRBD1 on 6 matching bases. V was cut by 8 bases and J by 0 bases, with 14 bases left in between. CDR3 length: 15 residues. Germline CDR1 KGHSH, CDR2 LQKENI. CDR3 protein: CASNREGYSNQPQHF. CDR3 bases: TGTGCCAGCAACAGGGAGGGGTATAGCAATCAGCCCCAGCATTTT. The full variable domain, its missing parts supplied by reference TRBV18 and TRBJ1-5, is NAGVMQNPRHLVRRRGQEARLRCSPMKGHSHVYWYRQLPEEGLKFMVYLQKENIIDESGMPKERFSAEFPKEGPSILRIQQVVRGDSAAYFCASNREGYSNQPQHFGDGTRLSIL.

The chain recombines TRBV7-9 with TRBJ2-7; D is perhaps TRBD2 (5 bases). This CDR3 has 15 amino acids. The V end was cut by 1 base, the J end by 3 bases, with 13 bases between. The germline CDR1 and CDR2 sequences are SEHNR and FQNEAQ (reference sequence). The CDR3 coding sequence is TGTGCCAGCAGCTTAGGTGGCCTAGCTAACTACGAGCAGTACTTC. Translation gives CASSLGGLANYEQYF.

The chain recombines TRBV7-2 with TRBJ1-3; D is perhaps TRBD1 (6 bases). The CDR3 sequence is 16 residues long. Between the trimmed V and J ends, which lost 0 bases and 3 bases, there was a span of 12 bases. From germline, CDR1 is SGHTA and CDR2 FQGNSA. DNA of the CDR3: TGTGCCAGCAGCTTAGCGCATTTGGACAGTGGAAACACCATATATTTT. Its protein product is CASSLAHLDSGNTIYF.

This chain uses TRBV28 with TRBJ1-2; TRBD1 matches at 9 bases. Germline V gene lookup returns CDR1 MDHEN and CDR2 SYDVKM. J gave up 4 bases and V 6 bases, and 3 bases lay outside the gene matches. CDR3 length: 13 residues. The CDR3 region has the DNA TGTGCCAGCAGGGGACAGGGCCCCTATGGCTACACCTTC. Its protein product is CASRGQGPYGYTF.

The J gene is TRBJ1-1, the V gene TRBV5-1, with TRBD1 as a possible D gene (6 bases). In germline, CDR1 is SGHRS, CDR2 YFSETQ. The CDR3 sequence is 12 residues long. Trimming left V 2 bases short and J 6 bases short, with 8 bases between. The CDR3 bases are TGCGCCAGCAGCTTACAGGGTCCTGAAGCTTTCTTT. Its translation: CASSLQGPEAFF.

This sequence joins TRBV27 and TRBJ1-1; D is ambiguous. Trimming cost V 6 bases and J 5 bases, with 22 bases left between them. The length of the CDR3 is 16 residues. The germline gives CDR1 MNHEY, CDR2 SMNVEV (reference sequence). This CDR3 reads CASRSTRWRIGTEAFF. The CDR3 region has the DNA TGTGCCAGCAGATCTACCCGGTGGAGGATAGGTACTGAAGCTTTCTTT.

This chain connects TRBV5-6 to TRBJ2-3; 9 bases map to TRBD2. The germline CDR1 and CDR2 sequences are SGHDT and YYEEEE. This CDR3 is 16 amino acids long. J was trimmed by 1 base and V by 0 bases; bases with no gene match: 3. The CDR3 here is CASSLAPSGGTDTQYF. CDR3 DNA: TGTGCCAGCAGCTTGGCCCCTAGCGGGGGCACAGATACGCAGTATTTT. Together with reference TRBV5-6 and TRBJ2-3, the CDR3 gives the full variable domain: DAGVTQSPTHLIKTRGQQVTLRCSPKSGHDTVSWYQQALGQGPQFIFQYYEEEERQRGNFPDRFSGHQFPNYSSELNVNALLLGDSALYLCASSLAPSGGTDTQYFGPGTRLTVL.

The chain combines TRBV12-3 or TRBV12-4 with TRBJ2-1, with a weak D call TRBD2 (6 bases). This CDR3 has 13 residues. V lost 6 bases and J 6 bases, leaving 12 bases between the germline ends. CDR3 nucleotides: TGTGCCAGCAGACCCGCCGGGGGCAATGAGCAGTTCTTC. Residues: CASRPAGGNEQFF.

The V and J genes are TRBV7-7 and TRBJ2-1; D is unclear. The CDR3 length is 9 residues. Germline CDR1 SSHAT, CDR2 FNYEAQ (reference sequence). Trimming pared 9 bases from V and 8 bases from J, leaving 5 bases between. In DNA, the CDR3 is TGTGCCAGTCCGGATGAGCAGTTCTTC. Protein product: CASPDEQFF.

The genes are TRBV6-6 and TRBJ2-7; unclear D gene. Trimming shortened V by 0 bases and J by 5 bases, and 14 bases separated the two germline ends. Germline CDR1 MNHNY, CDR2 SVGAGI (reference sequence). This CDR3 has 15 residues. The CDR3 DNA sequence: TGTGCCAGCAGTTACTCTTCTGCAGGCCGTGACGAGCAGTACTTC. Protein: CASSYSSAGRDEQYF.

CDR3 sequence: CASSPLAGGDGTQYF. The CDR3 coding sequence is TGTGCCAGCAGTCCCCTGGCGGGAGGCGATGGGACCCAGTACTTC. V is TRBV2 and J is TRBJ2-5, with 8 bases that match TRBD2. This CDR3 contains 15 residues. V trimming: 5 bases; J trimming: 7 bases; junction bases outside the gene matches: 12. From germline, CDR1 is SNHLY and CDR2 FYNNEI. The variable domain in full, completed from reference TRBV2 and TRBJ2-5, reads EPEVTQTPSHQVTQMGQEVILRCVPISNHLYFYWYRQILGQKVEFLVSFYNNEISEKSEIFDDQFSVERPDGSNFTLKIRSTKLEDSAMYFCASSPLAGGDGTQYFGPGTRLLVL.

This sequence joins TRBV29-1 and TRBJ2-1; 7 nucleotides agree with TRBD1. The V gene end was trimmed by 3 bases and the J gene end by 2 bases; junction bases not matched to a gene: 13. Germline V gene lookup returns CDR1 SQVTM and CDR2 ANQGSEA. The length of the CDR3 is 17 residues. CDR3 DNA: TGCAGCGTTGACGGTCTTGAGGGGGCCATGACCTACAATGAGCAGTTCTTC. It translates to CSVDGLEGAMTYNEQFF.

Details on this clone: The same CDR3 can be traced to other DNA sequences in this sample. This chain links TRBV5-1 with TRBJ2-7; D possibly corresponds to TRBD1 (6 bases). V was shortened by 5 bases and J by 3 bases, with 9 bases between the two germline ends. CDR1 and CDR2 from the germline V gene are SGHRS and YFSETQ. This CDR3 has 12 amino acids. CDR3 loop: CASSSQGYEQYF. In DNA, the CDR3 is TGCGCCAGCAGTTCACAGGGCTACGAGCAGTACTTC. Supplemented by reference TRBV5-1 and TRBJ2-7, the full variable domain reads KAGVTQTPRYLIKTRGQQVTLSCSPISGHRSVSWYQQTPGQGLQFLFEYFSETQRNKGNFPGRFSGRQFSNSRSEMNVSTLELGDSALYLCASSSQGYEQYFGPGTRLTVT.

V gene TRBV2 combines with J gene TRBJ1-3, with 8 bases aligning to TRBD1. CDR1 is SNHLY and CDR2 is FYNNEI in the germline V gene. CDR3 length: 15 residues. The junction had 4 bases not matched to a gene; V was cut back by 6 bases and J by 0 bases. The CDR3 nucleotides read TGTGCCAGCAGCCCAGGACAGGGCTCTGGAAACACCATATATTTT. Translating it yields CASSPGQGSGNTIYF. The variable domain in full, completed from reference TRBV2 and TRBJ1-3, reads EPEVTQTPSHQVTQMGQEVILRCVPISNHLYFYWYRQILGQKVEFLVSFYNNEISEKSEIFDDQFSVERPDGSNFTLKIRSTKLEDSAMYFCASSPGQGSGNTIYFGEGSWLTVV.

This clone appeared a few times. J is TRBJ2-3 and V is TRBV1; TRBD1 is the table's D call, not checked against the DNA. TRBV1 is tagged as a pseudogene. This CDR3 comprises 15 residues. CDR3 protein: CTSSQERTGADTQYF. The CDR3 DNA reads TGCACCAGCAGCCAAGAAAGGACAGGGGCAGATACGCAGTATTTT.

The J gene is TRBJ2-2, the V gene TRBV13; D is unresolved. Trimming stripped 7 bases from V and 1 base from J, with 13 bases between. CDR1 PRHDT and CDR2 FYEKMQ come from the germline V gene (reference sequence). The CDR3 is 15 amino acids. The CDR3 loop is CASTPQQMNTGELFF. CDR3 coding DNA: TGTGCCAGCACCCCCCAACAGATGAACACCGGGGAGCTGTTTTTT.